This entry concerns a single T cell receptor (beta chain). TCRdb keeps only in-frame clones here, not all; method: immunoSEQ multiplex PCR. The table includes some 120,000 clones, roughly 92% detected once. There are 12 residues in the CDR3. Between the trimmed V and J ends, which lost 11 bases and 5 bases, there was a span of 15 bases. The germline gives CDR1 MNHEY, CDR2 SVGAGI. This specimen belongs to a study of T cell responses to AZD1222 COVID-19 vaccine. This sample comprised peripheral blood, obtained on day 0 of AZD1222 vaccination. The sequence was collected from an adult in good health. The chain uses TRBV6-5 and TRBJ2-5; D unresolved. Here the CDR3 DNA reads TGTGCCGTTAGTCCCCGATGGGAGACCCAGTACTTC. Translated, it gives CAVSPRWETQYF.